The clone carrying this T cell receptor beta chain was observed once. Clones were read by immunoSEQ multiplex PCR, and TCRdb kept only the in-frame ones, dropping some. The sample includes 42,000 or so clones, about 90% of them seen just once. The data are from a study of T cell changes during pregnancy in multiple sclerosis. CDR3 length equals 17 residues. Germline CDR1 and CDR2: PRHDT and FYEKMQ (reference sequence). J lost 5 bases, V lost 1 base, and 7 bases had no gene match. The sequence was collected from a female donor with multiple sclerosis, enrolled in a pregnancy study. The material sequenced was CD8+ T cells from peripheral blood mononuclear cells, taken in the first trimester of pregnancy. The gene calls are TRBV13 and TRBJ2-3, with 12 bases matching TRBD2. DNA for the CDR3: TGTGCCAGCAGCTTAGAAGGACTAGCGGGGACGAGAGATACGCAGTATTTT. This sequence encodes CASSLEGLAGTRDTQYF.